This TCR beta chain derives from a study of blood T cell repertoires in COVID-19. At the level of the study: Acute and convalescent COVID-19 samples came from the United States, Italy and Spain. T cells, B-cell-depleted T cells, or PBMCs supplied cDNA or gDNA.

Unmatched junction bases numbered 9, after V lost 6 bases and J lost 1 base. This CDR3 spans 16 amino acids. The V gene's germline CDR1 is MNHEY and CDR2 SVGEGT. Original processing methods: Cell counts per sample came from amplifying reference gene primers. Profiling relied on immunoSEQ multiplex PCR, and the TCRdb table lists in-frame clones only, not all of them. That table is the source of V, J and clone size, and D and trimming were worked out from the DNA. The table shows about 52,000 clones, with about 90% occurring only once. This receptor was identified in a human donor with active COVID-19. The donor label of this sample is uncertain. The chain recombines TRBV6-2 or TRBV6-3 with TRBJ1-2; 9 bases are a match to TRBD1. The sequenced sample consisted of peripheral blood. This CDR3 is CASSPYADRGNYGYTF. The CDR3, as DNA: TGTGCCAGCAGCCCCTACGCGGACAGGGGTAACTATGGCTACACCTTC.